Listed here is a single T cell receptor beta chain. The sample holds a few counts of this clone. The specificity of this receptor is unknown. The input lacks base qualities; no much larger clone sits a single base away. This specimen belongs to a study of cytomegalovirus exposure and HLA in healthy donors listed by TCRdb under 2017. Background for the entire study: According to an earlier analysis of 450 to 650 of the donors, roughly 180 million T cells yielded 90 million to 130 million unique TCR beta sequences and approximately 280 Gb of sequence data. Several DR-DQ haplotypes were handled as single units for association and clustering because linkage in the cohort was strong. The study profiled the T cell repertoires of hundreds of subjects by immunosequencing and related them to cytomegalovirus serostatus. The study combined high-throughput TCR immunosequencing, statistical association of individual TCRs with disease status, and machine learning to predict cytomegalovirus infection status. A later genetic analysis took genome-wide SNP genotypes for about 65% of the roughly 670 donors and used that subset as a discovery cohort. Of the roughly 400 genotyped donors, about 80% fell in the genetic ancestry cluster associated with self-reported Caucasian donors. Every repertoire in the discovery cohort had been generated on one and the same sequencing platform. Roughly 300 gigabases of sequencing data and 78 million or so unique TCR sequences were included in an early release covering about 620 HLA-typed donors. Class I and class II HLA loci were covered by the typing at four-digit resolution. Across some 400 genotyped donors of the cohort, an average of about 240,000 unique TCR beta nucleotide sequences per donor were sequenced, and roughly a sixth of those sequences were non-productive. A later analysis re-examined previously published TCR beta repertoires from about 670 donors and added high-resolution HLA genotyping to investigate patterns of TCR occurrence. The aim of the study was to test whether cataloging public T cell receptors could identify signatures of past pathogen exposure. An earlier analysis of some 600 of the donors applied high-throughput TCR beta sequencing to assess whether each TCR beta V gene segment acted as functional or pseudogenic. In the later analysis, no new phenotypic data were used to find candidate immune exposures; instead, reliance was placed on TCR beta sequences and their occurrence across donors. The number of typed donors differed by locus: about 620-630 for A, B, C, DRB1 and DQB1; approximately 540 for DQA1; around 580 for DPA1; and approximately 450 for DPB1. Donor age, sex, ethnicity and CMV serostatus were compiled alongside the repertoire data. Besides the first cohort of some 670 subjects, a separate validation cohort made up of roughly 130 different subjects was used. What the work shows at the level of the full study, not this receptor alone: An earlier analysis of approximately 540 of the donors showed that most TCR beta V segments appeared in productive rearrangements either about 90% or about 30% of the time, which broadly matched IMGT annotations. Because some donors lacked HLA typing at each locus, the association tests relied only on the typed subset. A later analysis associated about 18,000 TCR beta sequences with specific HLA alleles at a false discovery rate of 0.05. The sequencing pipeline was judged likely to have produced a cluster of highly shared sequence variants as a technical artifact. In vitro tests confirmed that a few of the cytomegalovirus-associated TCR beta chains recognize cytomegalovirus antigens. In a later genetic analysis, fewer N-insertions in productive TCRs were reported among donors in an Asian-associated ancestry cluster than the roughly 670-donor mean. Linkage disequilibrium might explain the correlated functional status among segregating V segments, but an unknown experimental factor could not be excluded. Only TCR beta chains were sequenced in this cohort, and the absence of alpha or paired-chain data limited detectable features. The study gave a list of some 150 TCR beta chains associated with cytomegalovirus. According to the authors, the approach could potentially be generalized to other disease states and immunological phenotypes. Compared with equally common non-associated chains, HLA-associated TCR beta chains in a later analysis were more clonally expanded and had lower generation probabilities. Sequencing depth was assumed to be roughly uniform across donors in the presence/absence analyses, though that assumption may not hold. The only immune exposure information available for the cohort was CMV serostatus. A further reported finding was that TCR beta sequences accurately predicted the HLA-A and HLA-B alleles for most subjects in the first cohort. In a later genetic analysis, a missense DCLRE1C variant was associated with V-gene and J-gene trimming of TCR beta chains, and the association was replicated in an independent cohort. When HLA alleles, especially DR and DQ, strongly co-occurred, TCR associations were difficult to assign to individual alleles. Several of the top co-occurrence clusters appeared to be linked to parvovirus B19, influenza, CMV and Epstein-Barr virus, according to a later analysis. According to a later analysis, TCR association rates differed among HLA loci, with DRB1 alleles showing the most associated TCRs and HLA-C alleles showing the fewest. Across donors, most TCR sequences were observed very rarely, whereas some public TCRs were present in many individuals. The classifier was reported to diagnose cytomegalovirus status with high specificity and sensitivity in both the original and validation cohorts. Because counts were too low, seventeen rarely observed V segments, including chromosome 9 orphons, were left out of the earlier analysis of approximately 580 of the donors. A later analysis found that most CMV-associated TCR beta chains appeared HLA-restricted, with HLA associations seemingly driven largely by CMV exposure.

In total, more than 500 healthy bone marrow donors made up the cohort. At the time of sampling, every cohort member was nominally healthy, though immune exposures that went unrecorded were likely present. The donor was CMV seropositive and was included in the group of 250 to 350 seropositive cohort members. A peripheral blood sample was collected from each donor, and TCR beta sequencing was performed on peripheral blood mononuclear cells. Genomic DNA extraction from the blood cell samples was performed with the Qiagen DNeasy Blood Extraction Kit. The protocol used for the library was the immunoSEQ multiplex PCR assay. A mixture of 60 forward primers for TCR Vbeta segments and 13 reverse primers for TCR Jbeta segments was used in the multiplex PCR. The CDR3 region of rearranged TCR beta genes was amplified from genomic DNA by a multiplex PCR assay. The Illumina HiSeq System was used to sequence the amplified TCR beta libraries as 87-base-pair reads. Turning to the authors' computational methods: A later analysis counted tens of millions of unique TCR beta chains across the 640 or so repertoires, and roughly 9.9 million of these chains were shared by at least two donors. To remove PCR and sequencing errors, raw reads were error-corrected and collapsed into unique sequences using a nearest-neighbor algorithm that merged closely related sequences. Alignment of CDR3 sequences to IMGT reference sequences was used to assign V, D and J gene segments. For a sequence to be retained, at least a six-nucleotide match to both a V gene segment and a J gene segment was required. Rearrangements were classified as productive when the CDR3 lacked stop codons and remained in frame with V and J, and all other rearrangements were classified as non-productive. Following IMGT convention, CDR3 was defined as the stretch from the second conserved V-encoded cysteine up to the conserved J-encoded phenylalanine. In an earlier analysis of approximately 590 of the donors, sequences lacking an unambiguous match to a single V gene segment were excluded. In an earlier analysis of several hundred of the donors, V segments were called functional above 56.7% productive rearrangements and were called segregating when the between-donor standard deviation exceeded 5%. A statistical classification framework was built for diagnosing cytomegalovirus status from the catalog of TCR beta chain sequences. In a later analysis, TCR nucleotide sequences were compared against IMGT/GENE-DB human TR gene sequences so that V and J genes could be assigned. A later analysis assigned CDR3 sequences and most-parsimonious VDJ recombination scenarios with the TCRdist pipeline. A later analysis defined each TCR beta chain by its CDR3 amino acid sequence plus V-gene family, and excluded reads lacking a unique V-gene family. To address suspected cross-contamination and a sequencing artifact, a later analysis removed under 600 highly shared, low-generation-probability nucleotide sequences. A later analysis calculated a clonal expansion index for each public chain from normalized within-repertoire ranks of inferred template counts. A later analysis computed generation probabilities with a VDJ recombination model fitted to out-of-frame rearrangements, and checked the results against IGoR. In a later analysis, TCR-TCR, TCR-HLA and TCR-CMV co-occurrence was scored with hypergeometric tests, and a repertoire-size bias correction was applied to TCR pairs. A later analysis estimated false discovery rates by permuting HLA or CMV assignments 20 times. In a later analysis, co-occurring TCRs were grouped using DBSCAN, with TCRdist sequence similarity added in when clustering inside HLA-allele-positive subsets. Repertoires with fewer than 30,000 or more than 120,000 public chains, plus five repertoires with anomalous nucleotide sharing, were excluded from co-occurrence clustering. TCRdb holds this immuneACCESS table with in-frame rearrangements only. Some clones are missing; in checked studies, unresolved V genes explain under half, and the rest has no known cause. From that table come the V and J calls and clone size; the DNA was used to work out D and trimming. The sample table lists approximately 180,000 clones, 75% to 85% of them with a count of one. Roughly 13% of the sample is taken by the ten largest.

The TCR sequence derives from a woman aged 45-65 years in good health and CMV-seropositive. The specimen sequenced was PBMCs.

The CDR3 region: CASSLTGSYTGELFF. The nucleotide sequence reads TGCGCCAGCAGCTTGACAGGGTCGTACACCGGGGAGCTGTTTTTT. The rearranged segments are TRBV5-1 and TRBJ2-2; TRBD1 is possibly the D segment (6 matching bases). The CDR3 goes from the cysteine to the phenylalanine over 15 residues. The sequence is cut down to CDR3 DNA, 45 bases in frame from base 1. The germline V gene supplies CDR1 SGHRS and CDR2 YFSETQ. V is shortened by 1 base, J by 3 bases, and the region joining them spans 10 bases.